This TCR beta chain was identified during a study of CD8 T cells in Susac syndrome (dated by TCRdb to the late 2010s). Broadly, across the study: Repertoire sequencing was used to test whether CD8+ T cell activation and differentiation in Susac syndrome was antigen driven.

RNA was extracted using the RNeasy kit, and 0.5 to 1 microgram was reverse transcribed with random hexamers. TCR beta CDR3 regions were amplified with the immunoSEQ multiplex PCR assay covering 54 Vbeta and 13 Jbeta segments. PCR amplification bias was corrected by using a synthetic template baseline for primer optimization and computational correction. Concerning the study's data processing: Only productive sequences were kept, with reads annotated to V, D and J genes according to IMGT and analyzed in immunoSEQ Analyzer. To calculate clonality, Shannon entropy was normalized by log2 of the number of productive unique sequences and then subtracted from one. For each patient and control, public and private clones were evaluated among the 100 most prevalent clones. A clone was defined as Susac-specific if it was absent from the healthy and MS cohorts, from 950 to 1,300 published viral clones and from other ImmuneACCESS disease sequences. TCRdb redid the processing of the public reads, applying fastp at Q25 and MiXCR, and retained in-frame beta chains. Rows are combined by CDR3 protein, so each entry shows the most common genes and DNA. None of the V and J calls come from the authors' own analysis; TCRdb made them. The sample profile shows approximately 150,000 distinct CDR3 sequences; 85% to 95% of them were found once. The biggest ten clones account for 0.13% of the sample.

As for this clonotype: The antigen it recognizes is unknown. The sample holds no much larger clone one base away, and base qualities are not on file.

The research as a whole found: The TCR sequencing and HLA analysis was acknowledged to have included a relatively small number of individuals.

Peripheral blood CD8+ and CD4+ T cells from healthy donors, Susac syndrome patients and multiple sclerosis patients were profiled using high-throughput TCR beta sequencing. The healthy donors served as controls matched for age and sex. Bulk CD8+ and CD4+ T cells were purified by magnetic negative isolation, while CD8+ TEMRA cells were enriched using FACS. Blood was drawn into EDTA tubes, processed within 24 hours, and PBMCs were isolated by density gradient centrifugation. PBMCs intended for TCR sequencing were frozen in liquid nitrogen and were later thawed in a 37 degrees C water bath. Purity of sorted or isolated CD4+, CD8+ and CD8+ TEMRA cells was at least 90%. Including the terminal cysteine and phenylalanine, the CDR3 comprises 15 residues. Only CDR3 DNA remains: 45 bases, in frame from the first base. CDR1 and CDR2, looked up from the germline V gene, are MNHEY and SVGAGI. After removal of 4 bases from V and 9 bases from J, the junction retains 8 bases not matched to a gene.

The sequencing input was CD4+ T cells from PBMCs. The chain links TRBV6-5 with TRBJ1-6; TRBD1 agrees with 8 junctional bases. The sequence was collected from a human donor in good health. The CDR3 region reads CASSSIQGAGSPLHF. DNA sequence: TGTGCCAGCAGTTCGATCCAGGGGGCAGGTTCACCCCTCCACTTT.